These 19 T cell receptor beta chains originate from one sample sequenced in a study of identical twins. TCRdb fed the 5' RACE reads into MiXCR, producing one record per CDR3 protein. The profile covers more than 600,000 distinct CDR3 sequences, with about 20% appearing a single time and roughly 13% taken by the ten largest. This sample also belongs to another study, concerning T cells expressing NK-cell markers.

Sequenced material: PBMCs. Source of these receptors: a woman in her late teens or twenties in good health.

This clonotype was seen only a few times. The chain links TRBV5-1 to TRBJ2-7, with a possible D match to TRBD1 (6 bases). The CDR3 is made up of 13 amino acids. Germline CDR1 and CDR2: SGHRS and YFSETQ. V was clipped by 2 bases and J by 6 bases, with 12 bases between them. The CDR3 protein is CASSFDRQLEQYF. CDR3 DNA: TGCGCCAGCAGCTTTGACAGGCAGCTCGAGCAGTACTTC.

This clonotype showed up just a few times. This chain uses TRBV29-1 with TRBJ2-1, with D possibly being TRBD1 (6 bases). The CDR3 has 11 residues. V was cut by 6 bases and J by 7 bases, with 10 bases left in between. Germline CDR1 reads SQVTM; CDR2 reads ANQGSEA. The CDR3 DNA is TGCAGCGTCTCTAGGGGGAATGAGCAGTTCTTC. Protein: CSVSRGNEQFF.

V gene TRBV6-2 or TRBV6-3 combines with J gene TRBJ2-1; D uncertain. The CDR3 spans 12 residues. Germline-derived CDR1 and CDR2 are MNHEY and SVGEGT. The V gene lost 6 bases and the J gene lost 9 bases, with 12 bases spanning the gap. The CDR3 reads CASSLLVSEQFF. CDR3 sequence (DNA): TGTGCCAGCAGCCTGCTAGTCAGTGAGCAGTTCTTC.

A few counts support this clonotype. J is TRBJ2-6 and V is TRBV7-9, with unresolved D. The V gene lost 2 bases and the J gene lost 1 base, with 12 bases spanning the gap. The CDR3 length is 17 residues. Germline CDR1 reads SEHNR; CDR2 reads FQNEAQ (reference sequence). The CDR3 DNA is TGTGCCAGCAGCTTAAAGCCGCACAAGTCTGGGGCCAACGTCCTGACTTTC. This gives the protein CASSLKPHKSGANVLTF.

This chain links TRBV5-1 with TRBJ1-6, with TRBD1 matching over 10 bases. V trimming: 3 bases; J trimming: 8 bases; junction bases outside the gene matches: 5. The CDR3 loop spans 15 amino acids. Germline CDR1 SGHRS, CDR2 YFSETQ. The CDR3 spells CASSSTGTGDSPLHF. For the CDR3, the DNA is TGCGCCAGCAGCTCTACCGGGACAGGGGATTCACCCCTCCACTTT.

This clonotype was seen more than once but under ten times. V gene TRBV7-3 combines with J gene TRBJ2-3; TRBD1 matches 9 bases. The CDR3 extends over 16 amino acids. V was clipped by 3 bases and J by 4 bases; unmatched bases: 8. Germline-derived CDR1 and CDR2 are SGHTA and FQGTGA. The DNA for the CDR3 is TGTGCCAGCAGCTTCCTCCCGGGACAGGGTGCAGATACGCAGTATTTT. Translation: CASSFLPGQGADTQYF. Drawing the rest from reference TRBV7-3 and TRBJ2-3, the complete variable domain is GAGVSQTPSNKVTEKGKYVELRCDPISGHTALYWYRQSLGQGPEFLIYFQGTGAADDSGLPNDRFFAVRPEGSVSTLKIQRTERGDSAVYLCASSFLPGQGADTQYFGPGTRLTVL.

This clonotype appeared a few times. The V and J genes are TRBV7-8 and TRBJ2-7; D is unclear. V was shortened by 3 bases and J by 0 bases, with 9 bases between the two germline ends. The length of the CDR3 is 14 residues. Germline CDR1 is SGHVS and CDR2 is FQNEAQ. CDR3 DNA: TGTGCCAGCAGCTTGAAAACGAGCTCCTACGAGCAGTACTTC. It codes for CASSLKTSSYEQYF.

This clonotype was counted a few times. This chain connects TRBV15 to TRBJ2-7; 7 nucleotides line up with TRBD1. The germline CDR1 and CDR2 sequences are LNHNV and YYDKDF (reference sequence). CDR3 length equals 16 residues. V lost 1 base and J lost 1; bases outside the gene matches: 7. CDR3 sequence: CATSRVDRTISYEQYF. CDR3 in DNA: TGTGCCACCAGCAGAGTGGACAGGACAATTTCCTACGAGCAGTACTTC.

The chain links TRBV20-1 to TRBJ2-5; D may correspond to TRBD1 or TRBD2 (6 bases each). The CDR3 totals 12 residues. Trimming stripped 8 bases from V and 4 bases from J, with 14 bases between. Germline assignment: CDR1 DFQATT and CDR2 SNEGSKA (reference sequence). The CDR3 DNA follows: TGCAGTTACTTCGGGGGCGGAGAGACCCAGTACTTC. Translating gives CSYFGGGETQYF.

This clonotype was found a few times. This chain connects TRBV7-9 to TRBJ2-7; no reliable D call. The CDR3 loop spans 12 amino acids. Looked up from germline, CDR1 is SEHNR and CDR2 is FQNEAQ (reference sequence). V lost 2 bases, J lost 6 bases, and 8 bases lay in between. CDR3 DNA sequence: TGTGCCAGCAGCTTAATCCGTGCCGAGCAGTACTTC. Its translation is CASSLIRAEQYF.

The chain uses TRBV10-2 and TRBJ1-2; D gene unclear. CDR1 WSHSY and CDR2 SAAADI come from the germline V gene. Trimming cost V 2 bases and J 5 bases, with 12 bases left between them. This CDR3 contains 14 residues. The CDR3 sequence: CASSEQAAYYGYTF. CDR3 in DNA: TGCGCCAGCAGTGAGCAGGCGGCTTATTATGGCTACACCTTC.

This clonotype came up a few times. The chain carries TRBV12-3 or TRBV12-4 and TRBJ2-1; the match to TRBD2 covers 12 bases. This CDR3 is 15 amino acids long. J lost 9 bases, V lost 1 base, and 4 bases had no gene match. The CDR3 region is CASSLGASGRGEQFF. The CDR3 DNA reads TGTGCCAGCAGTTTAGGGGCTAGCGGGAGGGGTGAGCAGTTCTTC.

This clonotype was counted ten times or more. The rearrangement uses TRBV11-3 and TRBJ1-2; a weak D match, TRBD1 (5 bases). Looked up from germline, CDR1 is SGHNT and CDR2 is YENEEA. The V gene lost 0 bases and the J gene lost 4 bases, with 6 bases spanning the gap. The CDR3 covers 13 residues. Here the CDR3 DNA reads TGTGCCAGCAGCTTAGAACAGGCCTATGGCTACACCTTC. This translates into CASSLEQAYGYTF.

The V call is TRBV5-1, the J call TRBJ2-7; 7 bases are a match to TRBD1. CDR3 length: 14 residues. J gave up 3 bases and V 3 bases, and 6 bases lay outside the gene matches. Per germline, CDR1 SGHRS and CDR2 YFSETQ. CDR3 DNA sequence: TGCGCCAGCAGCTACCGACAGGGTCGCTACGAGCAGTACTTC. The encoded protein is CASSYRQGRYEQYF.

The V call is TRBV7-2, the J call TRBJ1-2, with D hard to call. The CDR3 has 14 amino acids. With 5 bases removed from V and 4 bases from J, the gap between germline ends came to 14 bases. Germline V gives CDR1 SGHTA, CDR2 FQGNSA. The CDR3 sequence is CASSPGPPGYGYTF. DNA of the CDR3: TGTGCCAGCAGCCCCGGGCCCCCGGGCTATGGCTACACCTTC.

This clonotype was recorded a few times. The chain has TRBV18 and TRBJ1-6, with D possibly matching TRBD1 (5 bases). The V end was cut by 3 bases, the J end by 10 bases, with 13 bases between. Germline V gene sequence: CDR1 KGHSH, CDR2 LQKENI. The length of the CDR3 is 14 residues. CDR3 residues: CASSPGTAESPLHF. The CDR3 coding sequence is TGTGCCAGCTCACCTGGGACGGCGGAATCACCCCTCCACTTT.

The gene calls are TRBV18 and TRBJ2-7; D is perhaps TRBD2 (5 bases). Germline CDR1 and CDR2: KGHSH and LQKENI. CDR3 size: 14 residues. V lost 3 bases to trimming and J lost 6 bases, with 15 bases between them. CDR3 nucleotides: TGTGCCAGCTCACCTCGGCAGCCCGAGGGCGAGCAGTACTTC. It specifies CASSPRQPEGEQYF.

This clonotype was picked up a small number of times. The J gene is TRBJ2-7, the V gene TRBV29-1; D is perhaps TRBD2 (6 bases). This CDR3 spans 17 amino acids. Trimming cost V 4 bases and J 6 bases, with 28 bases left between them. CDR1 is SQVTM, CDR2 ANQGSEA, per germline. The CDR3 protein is CSVVRRADRWRGAEQYF. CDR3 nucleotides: TGCAGCGTTGTCCGAAGGGCGGATCGGTGGCGGGGTGCCGAGCAGTACTTC.

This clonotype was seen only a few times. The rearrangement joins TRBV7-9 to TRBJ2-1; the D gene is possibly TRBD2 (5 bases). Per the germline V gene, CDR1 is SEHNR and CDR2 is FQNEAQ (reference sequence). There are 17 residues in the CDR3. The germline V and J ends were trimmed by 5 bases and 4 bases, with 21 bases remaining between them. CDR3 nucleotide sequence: TGTGCCAGCAGCCCATCCGGACGGAGGCCACCTTACAATGAGCAGTTCTTC. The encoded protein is CASSPSGRRPPYNEQFF. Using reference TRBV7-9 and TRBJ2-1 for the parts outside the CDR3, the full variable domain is DTGVSQNPRHKITKRGQNVTFRCDPISEHNRLYWYRQTLGQGPEFLTYFQNEAQLEKSRLLSDRFSAERPKGSFSTLEIQRTEQGDSAMYLCASSPSGRRPPYNEQFFGPGTRLTVL.